The present T cell receptor (beta chain) was sequenced within a study of cytotoxic CD8 clonotypes in ibrutinib-treated CLL. Study at large: Average yields of 255,043 productive templates and tens of thousands of productive rearrangements characterized the samples. Overall study results and limits: Private clonotypes, not public ones, expanded at ibrutinib response. T-cell clonality at baseline went above that of age-matched healthy donors and rose and fell with circulating CD8+ T-cell counts.

This clone was detected only a few times. Its matching antigen is unknown. Germline V gene lookup returns CDR1 SEHNR and CDR2 FQNEAQ (reference sequence). This CDR3 contains 15 residues. Trimming stripped 4 bases from V and 4 bases from J, with 16 bases between. Library input was about 2 micrograms of DNA from cryopreserved PBMCs. Here immunoSEQ multiplex PCR was the method, and the copy in TCRdb shows in-frame clones only, minus some. Found here are roughly 58,000 clones, about 54% of them singletons; the top ten hold roughly a quarter. Sample: PBMCs, taken at disease progression, from a patient treated with ibrutinib. The chain joins TRBV7-9 to TRBJ2-5; D perhaps matches TRBD1 (7 bases). The receptor's source is a human donor with chronic lymphocytic leukemia. DNA of the CDR3: TGTGCCAGCAGCTACATATCAGGGGGAGGAGAGACCCAGTACTTC. It translates to CASSYISGGGETQYF.